These 28 T cell receptor beta chains originate from one sample sequenced in a study of human T cells and chemical hapten exposure. The sample's time point: patch test 2, 6 weeks after DPC sensitization. Stated treatment: therapeutic diphenylcyclopropenone sensitization with weekly scalp DPC. One entry per CDR3 protein, called by TCRdb with MiXCR from the RACE reads. Here the sample spans some 100,000 distinct CDR3 sequences, roughly a tenth being singletons. This material consisted of whole blood, taken in connection with sensitization to the hapten diphenylcyclopropenone (DPC). These receptors all stem from a woman aged 40 to 50 with alopecia areata. Some clones in this sample may be carry-over from other donors' samples.

This clonotype was seen a handful of times. The chain carries TRBV7-2 and TRBJ2-7; the D gene is possibly TRBD2 (5 bases). This CDR3 has 12 amino acids. V gave up 5 bases and J gave up 7 bases, with 12 bases separating them. CDR1 and CDR2 (germline): SGHTA, FQGNSA. The CDR3 protein is CASSPQRGEQYF. The CDR3 DNA reads as TGTGCCAGCAGCCCACAGAGAGGGGAGCAGTACTTC.

The rearrangement uses TRBV2 and TRBJ2-7, with 7 bases lining up with TRBD1. In germline, CDR1 is SNHLY, CDR2 FYNNEI. After removal of 7 bases from V and 6 bases from J, the junction contained 9 bases not matched to a gene. CDR3 length: 13 residues. This CDR3 is CASTYRGGIEQYF. The CDR3 DNA sequence: TGTGCCAGCACCTACAGGGGTGGAATCGAGCAGTACTTC.

The sample holds many counts of this clonotype. This chain connects TRBV6-2 or TRBV6-3 to TRBJ1-2; no clear D gene. The CDR3 is made up of 13 amino acids. Germline V CDR1 and CDR2: MNHEY, SVGEGT. V was trimmed by 2 bases and J by 0 bases, leaving 4 bases between them. The CDR3 nucleotides read TGTGCCAGCAGTTACGCAGCTAACTATGGCTACACCTTC. Its translation: CASSYAANYGYTF.

This clonotype turned up a few times. CDR3 DNA sequence: TGTGCCATCAGTGAGTCTGAGGGGGCCCACGAGCAGTACTTC. Its protein is CAISESEGAHEQYF. This sequence joins TRBV10-3 and TRBJ2-7; 7 nucleotides line up with TRBD1. V trimming: 0 bases; J trimming: 5 bases; junction bases outside the gene matches: 4. The CDR3 totals 14 residues. Germline V lookup: CDR1 ENHRY, CDR2 SYGVKD.

This clonotype was recorded many times. The genes are TRBV7-8 and TRBJ1-2, with D perhaps TRBD1 (5 bases). Per the germline V gene, CDR1 is SGHVS and CDR2 is FQNEAQ. The CDR3 contains 16 residues. V was shortened by 1 base and J by 2 bases, with 14 bases between the two germline ends. CDR3 loop: CASSLGPGRSNYGYTF. CDR3 in DNA: TGTGCCAGCAGCTTAGGACCGGGGCGGTCCAACTATGGCTACACCTTC.

The rearrangement joins TRBV28 to TRBJ2-6, with D possibly TRBD1 on 7 matching bases. Germline V gene data show CDR1 as MDHEN and CDR2 as SYDVKM. The CDR3 runs 13 residues. The DNA for the CDR3 is TGTGTAACCAGGGGGGCAGGGGCCAACGTCCTGACTTTC. Its translation is CVTRGAGANVLTF. Filled out from reference TRBV28 and TRBJ2-6, the complete variable domain reads DVKVTQSSRYLVKRTGEKVFLECVQDMDHENMFWYRQDPGLGLRLIYFSYDVKMKEKGDIPEGYSVSREKKERFSLILESASTNQTSMYLCVTRGAGANVLTFGAGSRLTVL.

This clonotype was detected many times. The V and J genes are TRBV7-8 and TRBJ2-5; D not certain. The length of the CDR3 is 13 residues. Per germline, CDR1 SGHVS and CDR2 FQNEAQ. Trimming removed 6 bases from V and 5 bases from J, with 13 bases in between. Here the CDR3 reads CASRARRGETQYF. The DNA for the CDR3 is TGTGCCAGCAGGGCCCGACGTGGGGAGACCCAGTACTTC. The complete variable domain, with remaining parts taken from reference TRBV7-8 and TRBJ2-5, reads GAGVSQSPRYKVAKRGQDVALRCDPISGHVSLFWYQQALGQGPEFLTYFQNEAQLDKSGLPSDRFFAERPEGSVSTLKIQRTQQEDSAVYLCASRARRGETQYFGPGTRLLVL.

In its sample, this clonotype was seen many times. The genes are TRBV29-1 and TRBJ2-5, with D possibly TRBD1 on 5 matching bases. The length of the CDR3 is 13 residues. Looked up from germline, CDR1 is SQVTM and CDR2 is ANQGSEA. V shed 0 bases and J shed 5 bases, with 10 bases lying between them. The CDR3 loop reads CSVEDSDKETQYF. The CDR3 region has the DNA TGCAGCGTTGAAGATTCGGACAAGGAGACCCAGTACTTC. The complete variable domain, with remaining parts taken from reference TRBV29-1 and TRBJ2-5, reads SAVISQKPSRDICQRGTSLTIQCQVDSQVTMMFWYRQQPGQSLTLIATANQGSEATYESGFVIDKFPISRPNLTFSTLTVSNMSPEDSSIYLCSVEDSDKETQYFGPGTRLLVL.

This clonotype was counted a few times. The gene calls are TRBV4-3 and TRBJ2-5; D ambiguous. CDR3 length equals 14 residues. Looked up from germline, CDR1 is LGHNA and CDR2 is YSLEER. With 0 bases removed from V and 4 bases from J, the gap between germline ends came to 9 bases. CDR3 sequence: CASSQDYSPETQYF. The CDR3 coding sequence is TGCGCCAGCAGCCAAGATTACTCCCCAGAGACCCAGTACTTC.

This clonotype was observed at least ten times. The genes are TRBV20-1 and TRBJ2-3; no definite D call. V shed 6 bases and J shed 2 bases, with 9 bases lying between them. The CDR3 has 12 residues. Germline V gives CDR1 DFQATT, CDR2 SNEGSKA (reference sequence). As DNA, the CDR3 is TGCAGTGCCCAACAGAACACAGATACGCAGTATTTT. Protein product: CSAQQNTDTQYF.

Ten or more counts support this clonotype. The chain couples TRBV6-6 to TRBJ2-3; perhaps TRBD2 as D (6 bases). Germline values: CDR1 MNHNY, CDR2 SVGAGI (reference sequence). The CDR3 runs to 16 residues. V shed 8 bases and J shed 5 bases, with 23 bases lying between them. The CDR3 sequence: CASLAVRGRSVDTQYF. The CDR3 DNA sequence: TGTGCCAGCCTCGCGGTGCGGGGACGTTCTGTAGATACGCAGTATTTT.

The sample holds many counts of this clonotype. The chain combines TRBV21-1 with TRBJ2-1; the D segment call TRBD2 is taken from the table without a DNA check. TRBV21-1 is a pseudogene locus. The CDR3 length is 12 residues. CDR3 in amino acids: CASSPPSCEQFF. CDR3 coding DNA: TGTGCCAGCAGCCCTCCCTCGTGTGAGCAGTTCTTC.

The chain couples TRBV4-1 to TRBJ2-1; the match to TRBD2 covers 9 bases. The germline CDR1 and CDR2 sequences are MGHRA and YSYEKL. The CDR3 runs to 17 residues. The J segment lost 4 bases and the V segment lost 2 bases, leaving 9 bases of the junction unmatched. CDR3 residues: CASSQSRWLAGYNEQFF. CDR3 sequence (DNA): TGCGCCAGCAGCCAATCCCGTTGGCTAGCGGGGTACAATGAGCAGTTCTTC.

The rearrangement joins TRBV4-3 to TRBJ2-3; TRBD2 is a possible D gene (6 bases). Germline V lookup: CDR1 LGHNA, CDR2 YSLEER. Deletions cut 0 bases from V and 3 bases from J, with 13 bases between. The CDR3 consists of 16 residues. CDR3 DNA sequence: TGCGCCAGCAGCCAAGAAATTGGGACTGGAACAGATACGCAGTATTTT. Translated, it gives CASSQEIGTGTDTQYF.

The J gene is TRBJ2-7, the V gene TRBV10-3; D may be TRBD2 (5 bases). V was cut by 4 bases and J by 2 bases, with 12 bases left in between. CDR3 size: 14 residues. CDR1 is ENHRY, CDR2 SYGVKD, per germline. Written as DNA, the CDR3 is TGTGCCATCAGTGTGCGGACTGATGCCTACGAGCAGTACTTC. This gives the protein CAISVRTDAYEQYF.

This clonotype came up many times. This chain links TRBV20-1 with TRBJ1-6; a possible D gene is TRBD1 (6 bases). The germline CDR1 and CDR2 sequences are DFQATT and SNEGSKA (reference sequence). There are 16 residues in the CDR3. Deletions cut 3 bases from V and 4 bases from J, with 16 bases between. The CDR3, as DNA: TGCAGTGCTAGCCCCGGACAGTCCCTGTATAATTCACCCCTCCACTTT. Protein: CSASPGQSLYNSPLHF.

The chain couples TRBV7-2 to TRBJ2-3; weak D call: TRBD2 (5 bases). This CDR3 region has 15 residues. The germline V gene encodes CDR1 SGHTA and CDR2 FQGNSA. The germline V and J ends were trimmed by 1 base and 0 bases, with 8 bases remaining between them. Written as DNA, the CDR3 is TGTGCCAGCAGCTTAGGCCTAGCAAGCACAGATACGCAGTATTTT. As protein: CASSLGLASTDTQYF.

The rearrangement links TRBV4-1 to TRBJ2-5, with 8 bases fitting TRBD1. This CDR3 has 16 residues. Looked up from germline, CDR1 is MGHRA and CDR2 is YSYEKL. The ends lost 0 bases at V and 5 bases at J; junction bases unmatched: 8. This chain's CDR3 is CASSQEGGRGRETQYF. The CDR3, as DNA: TGCGCCAGCAGCCAAGAGGGTGGCAGGGGGCGGGAGACCCAGTACTTC.

This clonotype was observed a few times. The J gene is TRBJ2-3, the V gene TRBV12-3 or TRBV12-4; 12 bases match TRBD2. This CDR3 spans 17 amino acids. V trimming: 2 bases; J trimming: 4 bases; junction bases outside the gene matches: 7. DNA of the CDR3: TGTGCCAGCAGTTTATCCAGGACTAGCGGGATCGCAGATACGCAGTATTTT. As protein: CASSLSRTSGIADTQYF.

There are many counts of this clonotype. The chain carries TRBV2 and TRBJ2-7; the match to TRBD1 covers 9 bases. CDR1 and CDR2 (germline): SNHLY, FYNNEI. The CDR3 is 16 amino acids. Germline trimming cut 5 bases from V and 1 base from J; bases unmatched to any gene: 9. The CDR3 protein is CASSTRQGEESYEQYF. CDR3 nucleotide sequence: TGTGCCAGCAGTACCCGACAGGGGGAGGAGTCCTACGAGCAGTACTTC.

The chain uses TRBV28 and TRBJ2-2, with D possibly matching TRBD1 (6 bases). This CDR3 spans 19 amino acids. V lost 5 bases and J lost 4, with 26 bases in between. Germline-derived CDR1 and CDR2 are MDHEN and SYDVKM. For the CDR3, the DNA is TGTGCCAGCAGTCCGGCTACAGGGTATCTTCGGCGGGTCACCGGGGAGCTGTTTTTT. Translation: CASSPATGYLRRVTGELFF. The full variable domain, rest sourced from reference TRBV28 and TRBJ2-2, is DVKVTQSSRYLVKRTGEKVFLECVQDMDHENMFWYRQDPGLGLRLIYFSYDVKMKEKGDIPEGYSVSREKKERFSLILESASTNQTSMYLCASSPATGYLRRVTGELFFGEGSRLTVL.

The sample holds many counts of this clonotype. The chain employs TRBV7-9 and TRBJ2-7; D is uncertain. CDR3 size: 11 residues. CDR1 and CDR2 (germline): SEHNR, FQNEAQ (reference sequence). V was clipped by 2 bases and J by 5 bases, with 4 bases between them. CDR3 DNA sequence: TGTGCCAGCAGCTTACGGAACGAGCAGTACTTC. This encodes CASSLRNEQYF.

In this sample, this clonotype turned up a few times. This sequence joins TRBV27 and TRBJ2-1; 15 bases align to TRBD2. The germline V gene encodes CDR1 MNHEY and CDR2 SMNVEV (reference sequence). The CDR3 sequence is 16 residues long. Trimming at V came to 1 base and at J to 7 bases, leaving 2 bases not matched to a gene. Here the CDR3 reads CASSLYGLAGGNEQFF. The DNA of the CDR3 is TGTGCCAGCAGTTTATACGGACTAGCGGGAGGGAATGAGCAGTTCTTC.

This clonotype came up a few times. This chain joins TRBV7-2 and TRBJ2-5; D remains unclear. CDR1 is SGHTA and CDR2 is FQGNSA in the germline V gene. The length of the CDR3 is 16 residues. The V and J ends lost 5 bases and 4 bases respectively, with 20 bases between them. The CDR3: CASSVWAGPTSETQYF. The CDR3 DNA reads as TGTGCCAGCAGCGTTTGGGCCGGACCGACGTCAGAGACCCAGTACTTC.

This clonotype was found a few times. This sequence joins TRBV24-1 and TRBJ2-5; weak D call: TRBD2 (7 bases). V lost 6 bases and J lost 4, with 20 bases in between. Looked up from germline, CDR1 is KGHDR and CDR2 is SFDVKD. This CDR3 comprises 16 residues. CDR3 loop: CATSSLGQGRGETQYF. As DNA, the CDR3 is TGTGCCACCAGTTCCTTGGGGCAGGGGAGGGGAGAGACCCAGTACTTC.

This sequence joins TRBV6-6 and TRBJ1-5; D might be TRBD1 (6 bases). Trimming shortened V by 6 bases and J by 6 bases, and 12 bases separated the two germline ends. CDR1 and CDR2 from the germline V gene are MNHNY and SVGAGI (reference sequence). The CDR3 sequence is 13 residues long. The CDR3 DNA sequence: TGTGCCAGCAGCTCAGGGGAATTTCAGCCCCAGCATTTT. The encoded protein is CASSSGEFQPQHF.

This clonotype came up many times. This sequence joins TRBV4-3 and TRBJ1-4; the match to TRBD1 covers 10 bases. The CDR3 runs 15 residues. The trim removed 5 bases at V and 0 bases at J, leaving 0 bases unmatched. CDR1 is LGHNA, CDR2 YSLEER, per germline. CDR3 residues: CASSGQGATNEKLFF. CDR3 nucleotides: TGCGCCAGCAGCGGACAGGGGGCAACTAATGAAAAACTGTTTTTT.

This clonotype was picked up a small number of times. The chain carries TRBV5-1 and TRBJ1-5, with D tentatively TRBD1 (6 bases). V shed 2 bases and J shed 4 bases, with 13 bases lying between them. Germline CDR1 reads SGHRS; CDR2 reads YFSETQ. This CDR3 region has 15 residues. The CDR3 nucleotides read TGCGCCAGCAGCTTATCTGGGGGCGGGAATCAGCCCCAGCATTTT. Protein sequence: CASSLSGGGNQPQHF. Supplemented by reference TRBV5-1 and TRBJ1-5, the full variable domain reads KAGVTQTPRYLIKTRGQQVTLSCSPISGHRSVSWYQQTPGQGLQFLFEYFSETQRNKGNFPGRFSGRQFSNSRSEMNVSTLELGDSALYLCASSLSGGGNQPQHFGDGTRLSIL.